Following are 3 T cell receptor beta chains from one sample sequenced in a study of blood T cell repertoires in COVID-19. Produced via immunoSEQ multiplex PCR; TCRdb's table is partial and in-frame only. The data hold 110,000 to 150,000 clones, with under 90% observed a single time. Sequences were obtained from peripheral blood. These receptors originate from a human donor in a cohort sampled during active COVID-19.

This chain's CDR3 is CASSSTGGLHNEQFF. Written as DNA, the CDR3 is TGTGCCAGCAGTTCCACAGGGGGCCTCCACAATGAGCAGTTCTTC. The V gene is TRBV6-2 or TRBV6-3, the J gene TRBJ2-1; 9 bases are a match to TRBD1. This CDR3 spans 15 amino acids. From germline, CDR1 is MNHEY and CDR2 SVGEGT. Unmatched junction bases numbered 6, after V lost 4 bases and J lost 5 bases.

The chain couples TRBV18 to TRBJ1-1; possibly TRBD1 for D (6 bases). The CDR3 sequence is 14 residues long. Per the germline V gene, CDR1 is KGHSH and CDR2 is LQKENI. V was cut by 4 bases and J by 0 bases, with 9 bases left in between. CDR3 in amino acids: CASSQQGMNTEAFF. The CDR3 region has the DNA TGTGCCAGCTCACAACAGGGTATGAACACTGAAGCTTTCTTT.

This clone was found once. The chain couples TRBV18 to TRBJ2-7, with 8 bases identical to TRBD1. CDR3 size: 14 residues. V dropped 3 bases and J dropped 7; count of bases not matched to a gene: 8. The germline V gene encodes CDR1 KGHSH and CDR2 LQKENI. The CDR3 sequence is CASSPYQGAPEQYF. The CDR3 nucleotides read TGTGCCAGCTCACCGTACCAGGGGGCGCCTGAGCAGTACTTC.